The entry below gives a single TCR beta chain sequence along with its context. With the read ending 3 residues before the CDR3 end, the germline J gene is used to fill in that end. The data were obtained in a study of T cells in women clearing cervical HPV infection. The CDR3 sequence is 15 residues long. V was shortened by 4 bases and J by 4 bases, with 14 bases between the two germline ends. CDR1 and CDR2 (germline): SGDLS, YYNGEE. Clones were read by immunoSEQ multiplex PCR, and TCRdb kept only the in-frame ones, dropping some. This table lists roughly 25,000 clones. This TCR derives from a woman between 18 and 70 years old with a cervical HPV16 infection that either progressed to CIN3+ or cleared (not recorded which). This rearrangement joins TRBV9 to TRBJ2-2; D is possibly TRBD2 (5 bases). Sample: blood buffy coat. This CDR3 reads CASSPSSRATGELFF. Partial CDR3 DNA: TGTGCCAGCAGCCCAAGTTCGCGGGCCACCGGGGAG.